Each of the 5 T cell receptor beta chains below was sequenced from the same sample in a study of shared clonotypes between healthy human individuals (dated by TCRdb to the early 2020s). Library method: the immunoSEQ multiplex PCR assay. TCRdb carries this immuneACCESS record with in-frame sequences only. Its versions omit some clonotypes, under half of them owing to an unresolved V gene in the studies checked, with the rest unexplained. The sample table holds 2 million to 2.5 million clones, of which approximately 95% were seen once. Clones ranked in the top ten supply 0.39% of the sample. The sample comprised naive CD4+ T cells from PBMCs. The cell subset or site label, as the study defines it: CD45RA+ positively selected. The receptor source for this set is a man younger than 35 in good health. Some clones in this sample may be carry-over from other donors' samples.

This chain links TRBV7-3 with TRBJ2-2; D remains ambiguous. Germline V gene data show CDR1 as SGHTA and CDR2 as FQGTGA. Trimming pared 1 base from V and 5 bases from J, leaving 11 bases between. This CDR3 is 15 amino acids long. CDR3 sequence: CASSLKTHHTGELFF. CDR3 nucleotide sequence: TGTGCCAGCAGCTTAAAGACTCATCATACCGGGGAGCTGTTTTTT.

This chain uses TRBV18 with TRBJ2-5, with unresolved D. The germline V gene encodes CDR1 KGHSH and CDR2 LQKENI. This CDR3 spans 15 amino acids. The V and J ends lost 3 bases and 5 bases respectively, with 16 bases between them. This CDR3 is CASSPSGLTPETQYF. CDR3 bases: TGTGCCAGCTCACCCTCGGGCCTGACACCGGAGACCCAGTACTTC. Drawing the rest from reference TRBV18 and TRBJ2-5, the complete variable domain is NAGVMQNPRHLVRRRGQEARLRCSPMKGHSHVYWYRQLPEEGLKFMVYLQKENIIDESGMPKERFSAEFPKEGPSILRIQQVVRGDSAAYFCASSPSGLTPETQYFGPGTRLLVL.

V usage is TRBV5-4 and J usage is TRBJ2-3, with D possibly being TRBD1 or TRBD2 (5 bases each). Germline V gene data show CDR1 as SGHNT and CDR2 as YYREEE (reference sequence). V lost 5 bases to trimming and J lost 2 bases, with 21 bases between them. This CDR3 contains 17 residues. The CDR3 is CASRSNRGVAYTDTQYF. The CDR3 DNA reads TGTGCCAGCAGGTCGAATAGAGGGGTAGCGTACACAGATACGCAGTATTTT.

The chain couples TRBV19 to TRBJ1-1, with D unclear. The germline V gene has CDR1 LNHDA and CDR2 SQIVND (reference sequence). The CDR3 is made up of 14 amino acids. V was pared by 5 bases and J by 1 base, with 11 bases between. In DNA, the CDR3 is TGTGCCAGTAGTCCCCGGGCCGCGAACACTGAAGCTTTCTTT. Its translation: CASSPRAANTEAFF.

The rearrangement uses TRBV7-6 and TRBJ2-1, with 9 bases fitting TRBD2. Germline CDR1 is SGHVS and CDR2 is FNYEAQ. The length of the CDR3 is 14 residues. J was trimmed by 11 bases and V by 2 bases; bases with no gene match: 7. In nucleotides, the CDR3 is TGTGCCAGCAGCTTAAGACTAGCGGAGGAGCAGCAGTTCTTC. Translation: CASSLRLAEEQQFF.